The 4 T cell receptor beta chains listed next were all sequenced from one sample in a study of T cells after yellow fever vaccination. TCRdb passed the 5' RACE reads through MiXCR, listing each CDR3 protein once. The sample lists approximately 300,000 distinct CDR3 sequences; roughly 9.4% were seen once. The specimen comprised PBMCs, sampled on the day of the first yellow fever vaccination. These receptors came from a man aged 18 to 30 who received the YFV17D yellow fever vaccine.

At least ten counts were recorded for this clonotype. The CDR3 DNA reads TGTGCCAGCAGTTCTGGTTCACCCCTCCACTTT. It translates to CASSSGSPLHF. The chain uses TRBV12-3 or TRBV12-4 and TRBJ1-6; D gene ambiguous. There are 11 residues in the CDR3. V lost 4 bases and J 9 bases, leaving 4 bases between the germline ends.

This chain uses TRBV19 with TRBJ2-3; D is ambiguous. The CDR3 runs to 12 residues. The germline gives CDR1 LNHDA, CDR2 SQIVND (reference sequence). V dropped 11 bases and J dropped 4 bases, with 13 bases sitting between them. In DNA form, the CDR3 reads TGTGCCTGCGAAGGTCTGGCAGATACGCAGTATTTT. Translating gives CACEGLADTQYF.

This clonotype was recorded a few times. The chain has TRBV11-2 and TRBJ2-1, with D possibly matching TRBD2 (6 bases). Germline CDR1 is SGHAT and CDR2 is FQNNGV. This CDR3 contains 14 residues. The V and J ends lost 8 bases and 0 bases respectively, with 11 bases between them. Here the CDR3 DNA reads TGTGCCAGCCAGGAGGGGCCCTCCTACAATGAGCAGTTCTTC. Protein product: CASQEGPSYNEQFF.

This clonotype showed up just a few times. The V and J genes are TRBV24-1 and TRBJ1-6; D remains ambiguous. V was pared by 3 bases and J by 6 bases, with 5 bases between. Germline V gene sequence: CDR1 KGHDR, CDR2 SFDVKD. The CDR3 is made up of 13 amino acids. The CDR3 loop is CATSDRANSPLHF. CDR3 coding DNA: TGTGCCACCAGTGATAGGGCTAATTCACCCCTCCACTTT.